The 2 T cell receptor beta chains reported below all come from one sample, sequenced in a study of blood T cells in healthy people across ages. A second about 7 to 11 cycle PCR used barcoded and J-beta primers. TCRdb independently ran MiXCR on the 5' RACE reads; one entry per CDR3 protein. The table includes hundreds of thousands of distinct CDR3 sequences, under 65% detected once. Sequencing was performed on blood. Source of these receptors: a man aged 60 to 69 in good health.

The rearrangement uses TRBV28 and TRBJ2-4, with D tentatively TRBD2 (5 bases). The CDR3 totals 14 residues. CDR1 and CDR2 (germline): MDHEN, SYDVKM. The ends were cut back, 7 bases at V and 0 bases at J, with 10 bases in the middle. CDR3 DNA: TGTGCCAGCACCTACGGACTAGCCAAAAACATTCAGTACTTC. The encoded protein is CASTYGLAKNIQYF.

The chain recombines TRBV3-1 with TRBJ2-2; 8 bases agree with TRBD1. The CDR3 covers 15 residues. V lost 10 bases and J lost 1; bases outside the gene matches: 8. The V gene's germline CDR1 is LGHDT and CDR2 YNNKEL (reference sequence). CDR3 in DNA: TGTGCCACCAACAAACAGGGGGGGAACACCGGGGAGCTGTTTTTT. Protein sequence: CATNKQGGNTGELFF.